The 27 T cell receptor beta chains listed next were all sequenced from one sample in a study of patients and donors after allogeneic stem cell transplantation. TCRdb reprocessed the RT-PCR reads with MiXCR, giving one entry per CDR3 protein. The data hold roughly 880,000 distinct CDR3 sequences, with about a sixth observed a single time. Material for sequencing was blood, either unsorted or a sorted T cell fraction (not recorded which). Every receptor here comes from a human donor who was either an allogeneic HSCT recipient or a stem cell or donor lymphocyte infusion donor (not recorded which). It is not recorded whose cells these are; they may come from a transplant donor.

This chain links TRBV6-2 or TRBV6-3 with TRBJ2-7; D is unclear. Germline values: CDR1 MNHEY, CDR2 SVGEGT. V lost 2 bases and J 0 bases, leaving 8 bases between the germline ends. This CDR3 has 14 amino acids. DNA of the CDR3: TGTGCCAGCAGTTACGTTCTGTACTCCTACGAGCAGTACTTC. Translating it yields CASSYVLYSYEQYF.

The rearrangement joins TRBV5-1 to TRBJ2-7; 7 bases agree with TRBD2. From germline, CDR1 is SGHRS and CDR2 YFSETQ. The CDR3 is 16 residues long. V dropped 0 bases and J dropped 5; count of bases not matched to a gene: 11. As DNA, the CDR3 is TGCGCCAGCAGCTTGGCCGGAGAGCGGGGTGCTAACGAGCAGTACTTC. Its translation is CASSLAGERGANEQYF. The complete variable domain, with remaining parts taken from reference TRBV5-1 and TRBJ2-7, reads KAGVTQTPRYLIKTRGQQVTLSCSPISGHRSVSWYQQTPGQGLQFLFEYFSETQRNKGNFPGRFSGRQFSNSRSEMNVSTLELGDSALYLCASSLAGERGANEQYFGPGTRLTVT.

This clonotype was found a few times. The J gene is TRBJ1-1, the V gene TRBV27; D uncertain. V was trimmed by 6 bases and J by 3 bases, leaving 11 bases between them. Germline values: CDR1 MNHEY, CDR2 SMNVEV (reference sequence). The CDR3 has 13 amino acids. As DNA, the CDR3 is TGTGCCAGCAGCGAAATCCTTTACACTGAAGCTTTCTTT. Its protein product is CASSEILYTEAFF.

This sequence joins TRBV20-1 and TRBJ2-3; possible D gene TRBD1, 5 bases. V gave up 1 base and J gave up 2 bases, with 13 bases separating them. Germline values: CDR1 DFQATT, CDR2 SNEGSKA (reference sequence). The CDR3 totals 15 residues. The CDR3 DNA reads as TGCAGTGCTAGAGGTTATCAGGGCGCCACAGATACGCAGTATTTT. Amino acid sequence: CSARGYQGATDTQYF.

The rearrangement joins TRBV24-1 to TRBJ2-7; D gene ambiguous. There are 16 residues in the CDR3. CDR1 is KGHDR and CDR2 is SFDVKD in the germline V gene. The V gene lost 5 bases and the J gene lost 0 bases, with 16 bases spanning the gap. The CDR3 region is CATSGSSNHFSYEQYF. The CDR3 nucleotides are TGTGCCACCAGTGGCTCCTCGAATCACTTCTCCTACGAGCAGTACTTC.

The chain is built from TRBV19 and TRBJ2-7, with D uncertain. The V gene's germline CDR1 is LNHDA and CDR2 SQIVND (reference sequence). V lost 8 bases and J lost 0, with 14 bases in between. The length of the CDR3 is 14 residues. The CDR3 loop is CASGSSVGSYEQYF. CDR3 nucleotides: TGTGCCAGTGGTAGCTCAGTTGGCTCCTACGAGCAGTACTTC. Full variable domain (outside the CDR3, taken from reference TRBV19 and TRBJ2-7): DGGITQSPKYLFRKEGQNVTLSCEQNLNHDAMYWYRQDPGQGLRLIYYSQIVNDFQKGDIAEGYSVSREKKESFPLTVTSAQKNPTAFYLCASGSSVGSYEQYFGPGTRLTVT.

This clonotype was detected ten times or more. The chain uses TRBV29-1 and TRBJ1-2; D is unclear. This CDR3 has 12 amino acids. The V gene's germline CDR1 is SQVTM and CDR2 ANQGSEA. Trimming removed 0 bases from V and 8 bases from J, with 10 bases in between. CDR3 bases: TGCAGCGTTGAAGAGGAACGTAGAGGCTACACCTTC. It is translated as CSVEEERRGYTF.

V gene TRBV20-1 combines with J gene TRBJ1-3; a possible D gene is TRBD1 (5 bases). The CDR3 has 13 amino acids. The germline CDR1 and CDR2 sequences are DFQATT and SNEGSKA (reference sequence). The V and J ends lost 5 bases and 4 bases respectively, with 12 bases between them. CDR3 sequence: CSAFQGTGNTIYF. The CDR3 region has the DNA TGCAGTGCTTTCCAGGGTACAGGAAACACCATATATTTT.

This clonotype was seen a handful of times. This sequence joins TRBV18 and TRBJ2-7, with TRBD1 identical over 7 bases. Trimming cost V 7 bases and J 2 bases; bases outside gene matches: 8. CDR3 length equals 14 residues. Germline V gives CDR1 KGHSH, CDR2 LQKENI. CDR3 nucleotide sequence: TGTGCCAGCTGCCCCGACAGGGTTCCCTACGAGCAGTACTTC. This encodes CASCPDRVPYEQYF.

This clonotype was seen more than once but under ten times. This chain uses TRBV5-6 with TRBJ1-3; a possible D gene is TRBD1 (5 bases). This CDR3 has 14 residues. The ends were cut back, 8 bases at V and 0 bases at J, with 12 bases in the middle. CDR1 is SGHDT, CDR2 YYEEEE, per germline. The CDR3 is CASGAPSSGNTIYF. The DNA for the CDR3 is TGTGCCAGTGGGGCCCCGAGCTCTGGAAACACCATATATTTT. Using reference TRBV5-6 and TRBJ1-3 for the parts outside the CDR3, the full variable domain is DAGVTQSPTHLIKTRGQQVTLRCSPKSGHDTVSWYQQALGQGPQFIFQYYEEEERQRGNFPDRFSGHQFPNYSSELNVNALLLGDSALYLCASGAPSSGNTIYFGEGSWLTVV.

Only a few counts were recorded for this clonotype. The chain has TRBV5-6 and TRBJ2-5; 8 positions agree with TRBD2. V trimming: 1 base; J trimming: 5 bases; junction bases outside the gene matches: 7. In germline, CDR1 is SGHDT, CDR2 YYEEEE. The CDR3 has 15 amino acids. The DNA of the CDR3 is TGTGCCAGCAGCTTGAGGAGACTAGCGTGGGAGACCCAGTACTTC. This translates into CASSLRRLAWETQYF.

This clonotype has only a few counts. The chain links TRBV2 to TRBJ2-1; 8 nucleotides line up with TRBD2. This CDR3 comprises 15 residues. CDR1 and CDR2 from the germline V gene are SNHLY and FYNNEI. The V and J ends lost 7 bases and 8 bases, in that order; junction bases with no gene match: 13. The CDR3 region is CASTEAGTSRDEQFF. The CDR3 DNA follows: TGTGCCAGCACCGAGGCCGGGACTAGTAGGGATGAGCAGTTCTTC.

This clonotype was detected many times. The chain employs TRBV12-3 or TRBV12-4 and TRBJ1-1; perhaps TRBD1 as D (6 bases). The CDR3 covers 13 residues. Trimming pared 3 bases from V and 5 bases from J, leaving 10 bases between. The CDR3: CASSFSGETEAFF. The CDR3 region has the DNA TGTGCCAGCAGTTTTTCAGGGGAGACTGAAGCTTTCTTT.

The chain joins TRBV12-3 or TRBV12-4 to TRBJ2-4, with D perhaps given as TRBD1 or TRBD2 (5 bases each). The CDR3 loop spans 15 amino acids. V lost 6 bases and J 0 bases, leaving 12 bases between the germline ends. The CDR3 region is CASSSGTAAKNIQYF. In DNA form, the CDR3 reads TGTGCCAGCAGCTCCGGGACCGCAGCCAAAAACATTCAGTACTTC.

V gene TRBV6-5 combines with J gene TRBJ1-2; D might be TRBD1 (5 bases). Germline lookup yields CDR1 MNHEY and CDR2 SVGAGI. Trimming removed 2 bases from V and 4 bases from J, with 20 bases in between. The CDR3 length is 17 residues. The CDR3 nucleotides are TGTGCCAGCAGTTACACACAGACAGCCGAAGACCTCTATGGCTACACCTTC. Protein sequence: CASSYTQTAEDLYGYTF.

The chain recombines TRBV2 with TRBJ2-1, with 8 bases lining up with TRBD2. Unmatched junction bases numbered 9, after V lost 8 bases and J lost 3 bases. Germline lookup yields CDR1 SNHLY and CDR2 FYNNEI. CDR3 size: 15 residues. The CDR3, as DNA: TGTGCCAGCGGATTGGATACTAGCGGCTACAATGAGCAGTTCTTC. Translating it yields CASGLDTSGYNEQFF.

The rearrangement joins TRBV5-6 to TRBJ2-5; TRBD1 matches at 10 bases. With 0 bases clipped from V and 4 bases from J, the junction kept 9 bases outside the gene matches. Per the germline V gene, CDR1 is SGHDT and CDR2 is YYEEEE. The CDR3 runs 17 residues. CDR3 sequence: CASSLGRGTGVGETQYF. In DNA form, the CDR3 reads TGTGCCAGCAGCTTGGGAAGGGGGACAGGGGTAGGAGAGACCCAGTACTTC.

The table lists this clonotype with a few counts. The rearrangement uses TRBV12-3 or TRBV12-4 and TRBJ2-2; the D call may be TRBD1 or TRBD2 (5 bases each). The length of the CDR3 is 16 residues. V lost 5 bases, J lost 1 base, and 14 bases lay in between. The CDR3 DNA sequence: TGTGCCAGCAGTCCCGCCGGGACGGTGAACACCGGGGAGCTGTTTTTT. This encodes CASSPAGTVNTGELFF.

CDR3 residues: CATSRDPDNQPQHF. CDR3 nucleotides: TGTGCCACCAGCAGAGATCCGGATAATCAGCCCCAGCATTTT. V gene TRBV15 combines with J gene TRBJ1-5; D gene uncertain. Germline loops: CDR1 LNHNV, CDR2 YYDKDF (reference sequence). V was trimmed by 0 bases and J by 4 bases, leaving 7 bases between them. The CDR3 loop spans 14 amino acids.

This clonotype was counted at least ten times. The genes are TRBV12-3 or TRBV12-4 and TRBJ2-1; D is possibly TRBD2 (5 bases). The CDR3 covers 14 residues. Deletions cut 8 bases from V and 0 bases from J, with 11 bases between. CDR3 in DNA: TGTGCCAGCCGAAGCGGAAGCTCCTACAATGAGCAGTTCTTC. Protein product: CASRSGSSYNEQFF.

This chain links TRBV2 with TRBJ2-5, with 7 bases fitting TRBD1. The germline V gene encodes CDR1 SNHLY and CDR2 FYNNEI. This CDR3 has 14 residues. V gave up 3 bases and J gave up 1 base; unmatched junction bases: 2. The CDR3 DNA follows: TGTGCCAGCAGTGAGACAGGGACCCAAGAGACCCAGTACTTC. Its translation is CASSETGTQETQYF.

The J gene is TRBJ2-1, the V gene TRBV12-3 or TRBV12-4, with 14 bases aligning to TRBD2. The CDR3 is 18 residues long. After removal of 5 bases from V and 1 base from J, the junction contained 7 bases not matched to a gene. DNA for the CDR3: TGTGCCAGCAGTCTGACTAGCGGGGGGGACTTTTCCTACAATGAGCAGTTCTTC. It is translated as CASSLTSGGDFSYNEQFF.

This clonotype was seen many times. This chain joins TRBV12-3 or TRBV12-4 and TRBJ2-5; D may match TRBD1 or TRBD2 (6 bases each). This CDR3 is built from 18 residues. Trimming took off 5 bases at V and 3 bases at J, with 25 bases between the two ends. CDR3 nucleotides: TGTGCCAGCAGTCCCACAAGGAGGGGCGGGACACTAGAAGAGACCCAGTACTTC. Protein sequence: CASSPTRRGGTLEETQYF.

This clonotype was recorded a few times. The V and J genes are TRBV21-1 and TRBJ2-1; the D call TRBD2 from the table was never checked on the DNA. TRBV21-1 is listed as a pseudogene. This CDR3 region has 16 residues. The CDR3 here is CASSNPSGRRYNEQFF. CDR3 in DNA: TGTGCCAGCAGCAACCCTAGCGGGAGGAGGTACAATGAGCAGTTCTTC.

Only a few counts were recorded for this clonotype. The chain carries TRBV14 and TRBJ2-7, with D uncertain. The CDR3 consists of 12 residues. Germline values: CDR1 SGHDN, CDR2 FVKESK. Trimming cost V 1 base and J 7 bases, with 8 bases left between them. This CDR3 is CASSQASVEQYF. In DNA form, the CDR3 reads TGTGCCAGCAGCCAAGCCTCGGTGGAGCAGTACTTC.

The table lists this clonotype with a few counts. The chain has TRBV25-1 and TRBJ1-2; D is possibly TRBD1 (5 bases). Germline assignment: CDR1 MGHDK and CDR2 SYGVNS. CDR3 length equals 15 residues. Trimming left V 1 base short and J 4 bases short, with 13 bases between. The CDR3 spells CASSESGRPFYGYTF. Written as DNA, the CDR3 is TGTGCCAGCAGTGAATCGGGACGGCCGTTCTATGGCTACACCTTC.

V is TRBV12-3 or TRBV12-4 and J is TRBJ1-5, with D possibly being TRBD1 (5 bases). The CDR3 runs to 16 residues. V was cut by 1 base and J by 3 bases, with 13 bases left in between. CDR3 coding DNA: TGTGCCAGCAGTTTAGGGACAAGGGGAAACAATCAGCCCCAGCATTTT. Translated, it gives CASSLGTRGNNQPQHF.